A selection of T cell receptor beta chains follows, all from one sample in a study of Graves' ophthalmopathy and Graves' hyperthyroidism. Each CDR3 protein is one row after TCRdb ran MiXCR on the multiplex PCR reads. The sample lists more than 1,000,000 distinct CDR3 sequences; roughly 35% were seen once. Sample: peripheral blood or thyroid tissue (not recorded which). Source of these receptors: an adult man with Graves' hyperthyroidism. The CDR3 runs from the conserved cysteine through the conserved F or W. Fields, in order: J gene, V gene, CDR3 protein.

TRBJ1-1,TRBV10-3,CATRGGGLDTEAFF
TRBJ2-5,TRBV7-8,CASIEGEETQYF
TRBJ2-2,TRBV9,CASSVTTTGANTGELFF
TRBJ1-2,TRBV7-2,CASSSNDGGSYTF
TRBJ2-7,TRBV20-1,CSASIDRGPEQYF
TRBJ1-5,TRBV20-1,CSAAEGLSNQPQHF
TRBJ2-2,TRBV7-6,CAPLWNTGELFF
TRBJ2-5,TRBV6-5,CATKGYQETQYF
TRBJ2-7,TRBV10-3,CASGTSGTYEQYF
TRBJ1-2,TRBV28,CASSQDGTGRAYGYTF
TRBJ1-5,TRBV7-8,CASSSPGTARNQPQHF
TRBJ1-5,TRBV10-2,CASSPPTGKGDQPQHF
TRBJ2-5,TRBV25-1,CASSPTLSGGGETQYF
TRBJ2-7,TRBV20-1,CSARAVEGHYEQYF
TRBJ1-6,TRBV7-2,CASSPSGSSSPLHF
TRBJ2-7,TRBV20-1,CSLSGGSYEQYF
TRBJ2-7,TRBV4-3,CASSRGSGPTYEQYF
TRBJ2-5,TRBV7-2,CASRQTSGNPQETQYF
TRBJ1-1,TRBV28,CASRQTGLDEAFF
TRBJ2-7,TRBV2,CATKDRGLPYEQYF
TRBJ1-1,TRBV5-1,CASRLTGPNTEAFF
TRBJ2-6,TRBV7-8,CASSPNPAAGANVLTF
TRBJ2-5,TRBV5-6,CASSDRGRARKTQYF
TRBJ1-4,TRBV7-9,CASSQTDRGWKLFF
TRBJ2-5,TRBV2,CASSDAGNQETQYF
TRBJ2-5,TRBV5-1,CASSASLAGGPYQETQYF
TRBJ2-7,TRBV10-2,CASSADLGLAYYEQYF
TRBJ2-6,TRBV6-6,CASSPTGSSGANVLTF
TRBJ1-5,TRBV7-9,CASSHRDRGGTAQPQHF
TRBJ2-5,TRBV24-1,CATSDLTATETLYF
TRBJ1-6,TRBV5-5,CASSLGAGGGYNSPLHF
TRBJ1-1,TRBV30,CACHLVNTEAFF
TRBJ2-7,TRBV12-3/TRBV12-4,CASSLPRSEQYF
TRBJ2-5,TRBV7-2,CASSFFAAPRDSQETQYF
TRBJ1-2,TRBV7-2,CASSLEGTSVYGYTF
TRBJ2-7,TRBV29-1,CSVEGGAKGLHEQYF
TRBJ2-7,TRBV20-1,CSARGQGAFSYEQYF
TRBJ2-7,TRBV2,CASSLFPGSGEQYF
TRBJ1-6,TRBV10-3,CAISESEGNSPLHF
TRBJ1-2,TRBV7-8,CASSLGNRGGDYGYTF
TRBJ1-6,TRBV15,CATSRADGARGSPLHF
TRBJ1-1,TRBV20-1,CSARAARPALGAFF
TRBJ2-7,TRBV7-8,CASSLVLGQSNEQYF
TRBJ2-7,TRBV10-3,CAISDSGSGIHEQYF
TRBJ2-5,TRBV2,CASSVDRGQETQYF
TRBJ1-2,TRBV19,CASRLQGIYGYTF
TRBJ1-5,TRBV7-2,CASSFRAQPQHF
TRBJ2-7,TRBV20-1,CSARGTGVYEQYF
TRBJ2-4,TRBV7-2,CASSFTGPRDIQYF
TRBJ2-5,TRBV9,CASSVSPGDGETQYF
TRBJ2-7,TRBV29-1,CSVGTSGSVELYF